This TCR beta chain came from a study of PD-1 blockade in mismatch repair-deficient tumors. Study observations and caveats: After pembrolizumab, tumor-resident clones rose rapidly, then generally contracted before radiologic responses.

TCRdb's copy holds only in-frame clones and misses some; the assay was immunoSEQ multiplex PCR. This table holds 80,000 to 100,000 clones, approximately 84% found once. Trimming took 11 bases from V and 4 from J, leaving 12 bases between them. CDR3 size: 12 residues. The V gene's germline CDR1 is ENHRY and CDR2 SYGVKD. A note on this clone: The antigen remains undetermined.

The receptor was isolated from an adult with mismatch repair-deficient cancer. The specimen was peripheral blood, collected 12 weeks after starting pembrolizumab. The chain recombines TRBV10-3 with TRBJ1-3; D possibly corresponds to TRBD1 (5 bases). The CDR3 sequence is CALGGDGNTIYF. DNA of the CDR3: TGTGCCCTGGGCGGGGACGGAAACACCATATATTTT.